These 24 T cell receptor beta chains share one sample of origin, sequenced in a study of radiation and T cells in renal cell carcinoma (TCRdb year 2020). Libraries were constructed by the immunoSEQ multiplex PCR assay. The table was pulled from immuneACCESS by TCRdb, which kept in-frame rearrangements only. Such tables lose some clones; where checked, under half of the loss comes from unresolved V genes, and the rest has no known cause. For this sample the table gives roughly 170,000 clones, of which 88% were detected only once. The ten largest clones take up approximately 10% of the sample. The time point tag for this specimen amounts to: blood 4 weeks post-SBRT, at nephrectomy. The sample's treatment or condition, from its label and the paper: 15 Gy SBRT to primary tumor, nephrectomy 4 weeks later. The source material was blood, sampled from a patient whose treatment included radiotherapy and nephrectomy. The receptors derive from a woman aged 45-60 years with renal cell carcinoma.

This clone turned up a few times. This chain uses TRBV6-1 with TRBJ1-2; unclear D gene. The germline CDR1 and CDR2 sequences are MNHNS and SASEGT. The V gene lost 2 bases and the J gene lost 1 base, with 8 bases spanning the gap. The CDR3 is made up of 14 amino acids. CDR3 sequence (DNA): TGTGCCAGCAGTGAAATGAGCGTTAACTATGGCTACACCTTC. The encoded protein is CASSEMSVNYGYTF.

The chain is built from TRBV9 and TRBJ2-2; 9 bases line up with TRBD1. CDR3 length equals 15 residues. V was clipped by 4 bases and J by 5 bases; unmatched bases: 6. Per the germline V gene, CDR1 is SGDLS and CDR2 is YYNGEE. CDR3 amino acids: CASSRRTGETGELFF. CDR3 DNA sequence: TGTGCCAGCAGCCGAAGGACAGGGGAAACCGGGGAGCTGTTTTTT.

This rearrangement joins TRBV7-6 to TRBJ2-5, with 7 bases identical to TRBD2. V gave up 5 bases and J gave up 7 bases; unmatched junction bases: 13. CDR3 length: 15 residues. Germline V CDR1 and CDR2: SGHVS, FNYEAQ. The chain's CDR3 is CASSPVGGIVGTQYF. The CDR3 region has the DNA TGTGCCAGCAGCCCCGTGGGGGGGATAGTCGGGACCCAGTACTTC.

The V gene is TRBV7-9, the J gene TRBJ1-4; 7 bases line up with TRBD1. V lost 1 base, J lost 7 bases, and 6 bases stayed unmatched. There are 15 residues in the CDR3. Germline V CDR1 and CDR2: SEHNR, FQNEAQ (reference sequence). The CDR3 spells CASSLDSGGIEKLFF. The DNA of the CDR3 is TGTGCCAGCAGCTTAGATTCAGGGGGGATTGAAAAACTGTTTTTT.

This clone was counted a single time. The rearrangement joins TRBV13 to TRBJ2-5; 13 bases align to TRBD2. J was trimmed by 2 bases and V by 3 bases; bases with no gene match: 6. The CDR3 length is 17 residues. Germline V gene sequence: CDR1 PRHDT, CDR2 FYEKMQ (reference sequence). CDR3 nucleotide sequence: TGTGCCAGCAGCTTCGAGACTAGCGGGGGGATTCAAGAGACCCAGTACTTC. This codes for CASSFETSGGIQETQYF. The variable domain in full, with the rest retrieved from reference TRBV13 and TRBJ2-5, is AAGVIQSPRHLIKEKRETATLKCYPIPRHDTVYWYQQGPGQDPQFLISFYEKMQSDKGSIPDRFSAQQFSDYHSELNMSSLELGDSALYFCASSFETSGGIQETQYFGPGTRLLVL.

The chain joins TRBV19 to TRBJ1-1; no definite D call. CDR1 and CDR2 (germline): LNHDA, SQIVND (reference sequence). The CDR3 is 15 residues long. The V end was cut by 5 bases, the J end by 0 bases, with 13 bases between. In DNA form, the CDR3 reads TGTGCCAGTAGTTTAGTTGTACAGTTGAACACTGAAGCTTTCTTT. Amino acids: CASSLVVQLNTEAFF. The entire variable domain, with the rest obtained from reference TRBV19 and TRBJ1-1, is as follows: DGGITQSPKYLFRKEGQNVTLSCEQNLNHDAMYWYRQDPGQGLRLIYYSQIVNDFQKGDIAEGYSVSREKKESFPLTVTSAQKNPTAFYLCASSLVVQLNTEAFFGQGTRLTVV.

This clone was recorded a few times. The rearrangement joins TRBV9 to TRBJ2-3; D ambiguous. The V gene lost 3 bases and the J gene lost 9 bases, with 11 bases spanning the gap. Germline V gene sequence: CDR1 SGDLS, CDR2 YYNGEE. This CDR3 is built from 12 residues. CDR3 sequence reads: CASSETALTQYF. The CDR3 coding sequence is TGTGCCAGCAGCGAGACCGCGTTAACGCAGTATTTT. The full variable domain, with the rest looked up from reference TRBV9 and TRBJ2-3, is DSGVTQTPKHLITATGQRVTLRCSPRSGDLSVYWYQQSLDQGLQFLIQYYNGEERAKGNILERFSAQQFPDLHSELNLSSLELGDSALYFCASSETALTQYFGPGTRLTVL.

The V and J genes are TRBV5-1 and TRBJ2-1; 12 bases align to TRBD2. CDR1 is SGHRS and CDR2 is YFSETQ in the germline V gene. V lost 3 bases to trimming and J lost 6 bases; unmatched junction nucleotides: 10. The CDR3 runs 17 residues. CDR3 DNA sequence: TGCGCCAGCAGCTGGACCGCTAGCGGGGGGGCGCTCAATGAGCAGTTCTTC. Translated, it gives CASSWTASGGALNEQFF. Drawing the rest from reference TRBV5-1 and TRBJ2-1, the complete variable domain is KAGVTQTPRYLIKTRGQQVTLSCSPISGHRSVSWYQQTPGQGLQFLFEYFSETQRNKGNFPGRFSGRQFSNSRSEMNVSTLELGDSALYLCASSWTASGGALNEQFFGPGTRLTVL.

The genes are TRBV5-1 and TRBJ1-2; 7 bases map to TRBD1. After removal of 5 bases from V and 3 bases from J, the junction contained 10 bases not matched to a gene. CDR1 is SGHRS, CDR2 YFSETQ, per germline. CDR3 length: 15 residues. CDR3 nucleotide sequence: TGCGCCAGCAGTCGACAGGGAATCAGTGACTATGGCTACACCTTC. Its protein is CASSRQGISDYGYTF. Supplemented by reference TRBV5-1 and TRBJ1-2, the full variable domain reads KAGVTQTPRYLIKTRGQQVTLSCSPISGHRSVSWYQQTPGQGLQFLFEYFSETQRNKGNFPGRFSGRQFSNSRSEMNVSTLELGDSALYLCASSRQGISDYGYTFGSGTRLTVV.

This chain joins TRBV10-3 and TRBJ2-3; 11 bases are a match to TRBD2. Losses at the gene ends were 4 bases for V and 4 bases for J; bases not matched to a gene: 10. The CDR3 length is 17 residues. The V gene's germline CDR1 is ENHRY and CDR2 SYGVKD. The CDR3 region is CAISGLAGGIGADTQYF. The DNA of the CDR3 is TGTGCCATCAGTGGGCTAGCGGGGGGAATCGGGGCAGATACGCAGTATTTT.

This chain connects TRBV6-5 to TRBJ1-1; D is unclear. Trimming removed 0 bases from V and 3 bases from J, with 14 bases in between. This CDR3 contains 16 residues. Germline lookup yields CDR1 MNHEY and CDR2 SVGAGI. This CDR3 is CASSYSRGVRDTEAFF. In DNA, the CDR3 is TGTGCCAGCAGTTACTCGAGAGGCGTGAGGGACACTGAAGCTTTCTTT.

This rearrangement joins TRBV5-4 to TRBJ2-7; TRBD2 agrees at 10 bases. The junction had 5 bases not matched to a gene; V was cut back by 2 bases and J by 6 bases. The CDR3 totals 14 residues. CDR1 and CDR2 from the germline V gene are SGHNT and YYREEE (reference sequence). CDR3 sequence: CASSFQRGGGEQYF. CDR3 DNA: TGTGCCAGCAGCTTCCAGCGGGGGGGCGGCGAGCAGTACTTC.

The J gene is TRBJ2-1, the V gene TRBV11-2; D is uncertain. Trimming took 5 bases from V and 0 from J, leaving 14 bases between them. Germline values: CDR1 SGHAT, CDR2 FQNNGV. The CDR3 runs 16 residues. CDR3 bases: TGTGCCAGCAGCGCCACGTTCGGCAGCTCCTACAATGAGCAGTTCTTC. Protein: CASSATFGSSYNEQFF. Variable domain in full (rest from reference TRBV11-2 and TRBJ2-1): EAGVAQSPRYKIIEKRQSVAFWCNPISGHATLYWYQQILGQGPKLLIQFQNNGVVDDSQLPKDRFSAERLKGVDSTLKIQPAKLEDSAVYLCASSATFGSSYNEQFFGPGTRLTVL.

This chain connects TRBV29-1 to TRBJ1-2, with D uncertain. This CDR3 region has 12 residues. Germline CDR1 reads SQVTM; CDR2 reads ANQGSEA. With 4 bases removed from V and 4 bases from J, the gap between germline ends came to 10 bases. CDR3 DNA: TGCAGCGTTGGGACGGATACCTATGGCTACACCTTC. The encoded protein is CSVGTDTYGYTF.

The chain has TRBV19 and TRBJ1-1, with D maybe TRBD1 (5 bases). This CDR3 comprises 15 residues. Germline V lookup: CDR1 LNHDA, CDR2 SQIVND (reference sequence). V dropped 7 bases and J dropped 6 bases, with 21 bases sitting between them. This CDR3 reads CASIRADRGISEAFF. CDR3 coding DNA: TGTGCCAGTATCCGTGCTGACCGGGGGATATCTGAAGCTTTCTTT. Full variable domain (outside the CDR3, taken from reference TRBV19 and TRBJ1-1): DGGITQSPKYLFRKEGQNVTLSCEQNLNHDAMYWYRQDPGQGLRLIYYSQIVNDFQKGDIAEGYSVSREKKESFPLTVTSAQKNPTAFYLCASIRADRGISEAFFGQGTRLTVV.

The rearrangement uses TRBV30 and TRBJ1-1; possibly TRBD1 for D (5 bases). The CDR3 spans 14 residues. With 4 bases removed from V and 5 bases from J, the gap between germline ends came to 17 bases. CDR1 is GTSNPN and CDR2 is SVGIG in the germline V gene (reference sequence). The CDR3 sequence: CAWTPRGYRTEAFF. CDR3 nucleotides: TGTGCCTGGACACCGAGGGGCTACCGGACTGAAGCTTTCTTT.

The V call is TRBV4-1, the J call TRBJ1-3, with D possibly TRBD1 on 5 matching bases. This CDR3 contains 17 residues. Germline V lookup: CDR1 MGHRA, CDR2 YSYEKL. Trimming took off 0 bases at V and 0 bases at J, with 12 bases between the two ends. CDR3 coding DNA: TGCGCCAGCAGCCAAGATTCCGGGGGAAGCTCTGGAAACACCATATATTTT. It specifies CASSQDSGGSSGNTIYF.

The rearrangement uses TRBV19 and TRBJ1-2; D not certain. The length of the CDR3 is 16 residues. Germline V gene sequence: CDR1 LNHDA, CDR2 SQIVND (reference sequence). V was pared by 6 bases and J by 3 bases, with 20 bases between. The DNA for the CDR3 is TGTGCCAGTAGCGCCAGACGGGGTATCACTCACTATGGCTACACCTTC. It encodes CASSARRGITHYGYTF.

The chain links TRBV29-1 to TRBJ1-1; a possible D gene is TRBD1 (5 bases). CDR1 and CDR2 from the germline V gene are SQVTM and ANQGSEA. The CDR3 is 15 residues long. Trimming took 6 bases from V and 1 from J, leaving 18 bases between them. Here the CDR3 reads CSVVRQGRANTEAFF. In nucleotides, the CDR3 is TGCAGCGTCGTCCGGCAGGGCAGGGCGAACACTGAAGCTTTCTTT.

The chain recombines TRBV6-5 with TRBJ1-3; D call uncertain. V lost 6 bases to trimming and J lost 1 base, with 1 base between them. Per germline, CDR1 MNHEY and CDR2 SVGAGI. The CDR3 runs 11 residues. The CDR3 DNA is TGTGCCAGCAGGTCTGGAAACACCATATATTTT. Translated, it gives CASRSGNTIYF.

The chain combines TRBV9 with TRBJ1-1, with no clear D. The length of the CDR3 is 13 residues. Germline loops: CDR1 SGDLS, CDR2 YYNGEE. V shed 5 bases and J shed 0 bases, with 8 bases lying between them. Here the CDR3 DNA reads TGTGCCAGCAGTTTCCATATGAACACTGAAGCTTTCTTT. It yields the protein CASSFHMNTEAFF.

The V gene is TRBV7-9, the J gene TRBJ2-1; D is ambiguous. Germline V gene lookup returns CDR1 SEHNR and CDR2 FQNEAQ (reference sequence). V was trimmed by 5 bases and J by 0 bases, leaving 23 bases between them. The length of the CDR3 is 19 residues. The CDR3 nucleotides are TGTGCCAGCAGCCCTGCAGTCTCGGGTTCCAGATACTCCTACAATGAGCAGTTCTTC. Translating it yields CASSPAVSGSRYSYNEQFF.

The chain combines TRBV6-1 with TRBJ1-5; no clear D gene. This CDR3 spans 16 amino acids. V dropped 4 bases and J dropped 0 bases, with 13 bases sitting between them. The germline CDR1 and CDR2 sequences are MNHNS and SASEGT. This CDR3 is CASSALAGYSNQPQHF. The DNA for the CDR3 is TGTGCCAGCAGTGCGTTAGCGGGGTATAGCAATCAGCCCCAGCATTTT.

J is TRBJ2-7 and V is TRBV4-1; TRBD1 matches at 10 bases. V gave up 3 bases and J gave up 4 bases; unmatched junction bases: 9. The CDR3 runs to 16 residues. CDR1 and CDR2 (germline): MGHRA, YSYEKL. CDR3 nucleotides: TGCGCCAGCAGCCAGGGCCGGGACAGGGGTTTTTACGAGCAGTACTTC. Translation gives CASSQGRDRGFYEQYF.